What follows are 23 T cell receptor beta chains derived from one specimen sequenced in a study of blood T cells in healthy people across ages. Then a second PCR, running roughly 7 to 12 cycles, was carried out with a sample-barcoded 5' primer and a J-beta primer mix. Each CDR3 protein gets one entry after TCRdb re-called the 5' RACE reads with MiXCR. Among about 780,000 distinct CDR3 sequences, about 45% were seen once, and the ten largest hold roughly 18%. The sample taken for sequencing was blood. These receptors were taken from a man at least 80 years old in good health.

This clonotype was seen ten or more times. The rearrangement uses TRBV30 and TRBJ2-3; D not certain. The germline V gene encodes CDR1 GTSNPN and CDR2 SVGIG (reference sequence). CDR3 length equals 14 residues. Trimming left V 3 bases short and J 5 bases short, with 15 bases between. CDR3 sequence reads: CAWSITVLGDTQYF. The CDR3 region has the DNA TGTGCCTGGAGCATTACCGTACTGGGAGATACGCAGTATTTT.

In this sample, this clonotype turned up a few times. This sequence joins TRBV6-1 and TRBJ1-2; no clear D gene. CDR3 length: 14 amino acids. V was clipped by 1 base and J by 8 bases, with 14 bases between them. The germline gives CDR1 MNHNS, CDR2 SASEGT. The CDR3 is CASSEGNSLGGYTF. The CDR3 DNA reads TGTGCCAGCAGTGAAGGTAACAGTTTGGGAGGCTACACCTTC.

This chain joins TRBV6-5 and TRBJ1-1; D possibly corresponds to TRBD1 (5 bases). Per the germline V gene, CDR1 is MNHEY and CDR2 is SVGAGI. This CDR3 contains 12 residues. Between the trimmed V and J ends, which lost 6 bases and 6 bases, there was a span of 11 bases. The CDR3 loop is CASSHGGSEAFF. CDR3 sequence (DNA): TGTGCCAGCAGCCATGGGGGATCTGAAGCTTTCTTT.

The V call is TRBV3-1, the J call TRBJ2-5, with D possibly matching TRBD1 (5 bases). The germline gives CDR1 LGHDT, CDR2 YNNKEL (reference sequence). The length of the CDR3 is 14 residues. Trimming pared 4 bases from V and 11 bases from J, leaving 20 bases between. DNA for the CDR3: TGTGCCAGCAGCCCCCCCGGACACGAGTACCAGCAGTACTTC. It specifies CASSPPGHEYQQYF.

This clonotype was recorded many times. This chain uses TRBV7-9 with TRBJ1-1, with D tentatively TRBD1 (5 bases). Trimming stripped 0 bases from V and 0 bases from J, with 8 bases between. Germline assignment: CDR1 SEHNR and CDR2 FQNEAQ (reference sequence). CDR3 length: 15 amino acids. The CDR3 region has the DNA TGTGCCAGCAGCTTAGCGACAGTCATGAACACTGAAGCTTTCTTT. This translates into CASSLATVMNTEAFF.

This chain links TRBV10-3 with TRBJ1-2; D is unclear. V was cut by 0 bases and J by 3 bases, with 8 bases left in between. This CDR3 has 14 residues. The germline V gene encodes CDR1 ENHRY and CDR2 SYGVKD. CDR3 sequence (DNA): TGTGCCATCAGTGAGTCGGCGGTGGACTATGGCTACACCTTC. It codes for CAISESAVDYGYTF.

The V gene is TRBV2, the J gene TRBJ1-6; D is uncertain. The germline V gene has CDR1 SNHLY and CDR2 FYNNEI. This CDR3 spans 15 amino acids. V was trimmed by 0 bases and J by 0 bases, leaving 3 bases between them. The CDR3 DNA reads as TGTGCCAGCAGTGAAGCGAGCTCCTATAATTCACCCCTCCACTTT. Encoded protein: CASSEASSYNSPLHF.

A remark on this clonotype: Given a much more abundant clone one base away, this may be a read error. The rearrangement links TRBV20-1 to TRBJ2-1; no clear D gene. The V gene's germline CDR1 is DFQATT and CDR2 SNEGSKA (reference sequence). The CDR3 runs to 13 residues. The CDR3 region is CSAPQMSYNGQFF. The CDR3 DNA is TGCAGTGCTCCCCAGATGAGCTACAATGGGCAGTTCTTC.

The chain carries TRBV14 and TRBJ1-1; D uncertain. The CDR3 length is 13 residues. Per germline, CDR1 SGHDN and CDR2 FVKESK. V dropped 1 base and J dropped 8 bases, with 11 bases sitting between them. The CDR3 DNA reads TGTGCCAGCAGCCAAGGCCTGGGCAGGGAAGCTTTCTTT. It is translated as CASSQGLGREAFF.

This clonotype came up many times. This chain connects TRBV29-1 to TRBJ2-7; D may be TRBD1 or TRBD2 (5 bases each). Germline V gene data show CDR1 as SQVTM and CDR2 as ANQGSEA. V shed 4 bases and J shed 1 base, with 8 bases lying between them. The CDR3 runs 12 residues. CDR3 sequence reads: CSVGGASYEQYF. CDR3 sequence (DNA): TGCAGCGTTGGAGGGGCGTCCTACGAGCAGTACTTC.

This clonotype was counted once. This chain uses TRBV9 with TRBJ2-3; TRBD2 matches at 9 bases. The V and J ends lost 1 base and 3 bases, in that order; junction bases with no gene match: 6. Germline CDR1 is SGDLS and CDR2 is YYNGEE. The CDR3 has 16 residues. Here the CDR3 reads CASSVRAGGVTDTQYF. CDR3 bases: TGTGCCAGCAGCGTACGAGCGGGAGGTGTTACAGATACGCAGTATTTT.

Here the CDR3 reads CASSPVLTGGGKETQYF. Written as DNA, the CDR3 is TGCGCCAGCAGCCCCGTTCTAACAGGGGGCGGCAAAGAGACCCAGTACTTC. The rearrangement uses TRBV5-1 and TRBJ2-5; 9 nucleotides align to TRBD1. The CDR3 is 17 residues long. The ends lost 4 bases at V and 3 bases at J; junction bases unmatched: 13. Germline V lookup: CDR1 SGHRS, CDR2 YFSETQ. Full variable domain (remainder filled in from reference TRBV5-1 and TRBJ2-5): KAGVTQTPRYLIKTRGQQVTLSCSPISGHRSVSWYQQTPGQGLQFLFEYFSETQRNKGNFPGRFSGRQFSNSRSEMNVSTLELGDSALYLCASSPVLTGGGKETQYFGPGTRLLVL.

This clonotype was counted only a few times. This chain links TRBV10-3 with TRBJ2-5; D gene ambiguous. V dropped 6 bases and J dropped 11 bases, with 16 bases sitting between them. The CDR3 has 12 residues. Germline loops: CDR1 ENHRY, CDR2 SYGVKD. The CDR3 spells CAISGRVDEQYF. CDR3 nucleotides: TGTGCCATCAGCGGACGGGTTGATGAGCAGTACTTC.

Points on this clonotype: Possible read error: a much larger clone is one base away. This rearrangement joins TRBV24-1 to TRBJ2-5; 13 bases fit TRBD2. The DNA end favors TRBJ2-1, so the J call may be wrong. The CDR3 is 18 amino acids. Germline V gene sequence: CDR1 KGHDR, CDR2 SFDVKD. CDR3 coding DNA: TGTGCCACCAGTGATCGGACTAGCGGGAGCGATAAGCGAGAGACCCAGTTCTTC. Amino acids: CATSDRTSGSDKRETQFF.

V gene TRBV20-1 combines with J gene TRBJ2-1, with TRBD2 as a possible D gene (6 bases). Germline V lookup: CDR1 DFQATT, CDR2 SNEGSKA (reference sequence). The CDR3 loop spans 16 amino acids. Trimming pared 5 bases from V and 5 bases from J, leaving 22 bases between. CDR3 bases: TGCAGTGCTCGACCCCTTGGCGGGGCTACAAACAATGAGCAGTTCTTC. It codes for CSARPLGGATNNEQFF.

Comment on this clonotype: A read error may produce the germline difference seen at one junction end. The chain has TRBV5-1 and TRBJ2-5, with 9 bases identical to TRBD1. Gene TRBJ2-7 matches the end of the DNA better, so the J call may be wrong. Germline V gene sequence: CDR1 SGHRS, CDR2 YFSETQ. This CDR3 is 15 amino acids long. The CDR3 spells CTSNLDGQGLNEQYF. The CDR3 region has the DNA TGCACCAGCAACTTGGACGGACAGGGGCTGAACGAGCAGTACTTC.

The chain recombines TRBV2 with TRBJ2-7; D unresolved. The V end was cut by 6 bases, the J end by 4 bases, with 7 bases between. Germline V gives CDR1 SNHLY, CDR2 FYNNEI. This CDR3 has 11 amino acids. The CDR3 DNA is TGTGCCAGCAGCTGGCAGTACGAGCAGTACTTC. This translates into CASSWQYEQYF.

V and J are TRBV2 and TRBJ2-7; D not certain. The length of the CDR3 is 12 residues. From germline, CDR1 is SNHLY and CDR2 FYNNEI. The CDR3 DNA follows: TGTGCTATTGCGGCGCCGAACTACGAGCAGTACTTC. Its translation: CAIAAPNYEQYF.

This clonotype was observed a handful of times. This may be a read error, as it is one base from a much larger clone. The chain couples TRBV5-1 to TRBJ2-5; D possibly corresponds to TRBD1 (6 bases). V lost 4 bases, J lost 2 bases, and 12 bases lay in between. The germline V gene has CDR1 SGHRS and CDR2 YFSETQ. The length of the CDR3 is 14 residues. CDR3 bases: TGCGCCAGCAGCGTGAAAAGGGGGCAAGAGACCCAGTACTTC. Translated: CASSVKRGQETQYF.

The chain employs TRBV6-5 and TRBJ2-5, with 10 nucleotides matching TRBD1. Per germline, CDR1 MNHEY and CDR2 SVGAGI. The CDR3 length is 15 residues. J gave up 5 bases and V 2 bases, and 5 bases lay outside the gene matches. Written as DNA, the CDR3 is TGTGCCAGCAGTTACAGGACAGGGGGACAGGAGACCCAGTACTTC. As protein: CASSYRTGGQETQYF.

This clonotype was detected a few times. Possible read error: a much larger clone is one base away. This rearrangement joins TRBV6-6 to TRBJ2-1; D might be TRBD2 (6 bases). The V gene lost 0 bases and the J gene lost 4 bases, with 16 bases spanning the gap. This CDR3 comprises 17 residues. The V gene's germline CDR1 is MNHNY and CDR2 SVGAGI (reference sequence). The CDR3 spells CASSYSGVSGIYNEQFF. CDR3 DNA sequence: TGTGCCAGCAGTTACTCCGGTGTTAGCGGAATTTACAATGAGCAGTTCTTC.

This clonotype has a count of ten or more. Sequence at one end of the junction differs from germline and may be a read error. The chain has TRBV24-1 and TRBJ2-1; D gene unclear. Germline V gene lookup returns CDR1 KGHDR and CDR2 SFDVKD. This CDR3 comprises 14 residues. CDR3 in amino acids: CATSGLDERTEQFF. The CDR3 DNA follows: TGTGCCACCAGTGGTTTGGACGAGCGTACTGAGCAGTTCTTC.

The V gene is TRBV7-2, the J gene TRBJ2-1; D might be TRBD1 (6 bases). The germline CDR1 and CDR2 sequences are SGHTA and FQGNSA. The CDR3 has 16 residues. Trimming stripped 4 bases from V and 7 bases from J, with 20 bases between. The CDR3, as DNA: TGTGCCAGCAGCTCAGGGGTCGGAAGTAGGCGAAATGAGCAGTTCTTC. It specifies CASSSGVGSRRNEQFF.